The 30 T cell receptor beta chains in this list originate from one sample, sequenced in a study of blood T cell repertoires in COVID-19. Profiling relied on immunoSEQ multiplex PCR, and the TCRdb table lists in-frame clones only, not all of them. In the table there are tens of thousands of clones, approximately 83% of which are singletons. Material: peripheral blood. These receptors were obtained from an older woman with acute or convalescent COVID-19.

V gene TRBV6-5 combines with J gene TRBJ2-5, with TRBD2 matching 9 bases. Looked up from germline, CDR1 is MNHEY and CDR2 is SVGAGI. The V segment lost 7 bases and the J segment 7 bases; nucleotides outside the gene matches: 10. The CDR3 length is 14 residues. CDR3 in amino acids: CASNLAGREGTQYF. The CDR3 coding sequence is TGTGCCAGCAATCTAGCGGGACGAGAGGGGACCCAGTACTTC.

The chain couples TRBV20-1 to TRBJ1-2; possible D gene TRBD1, 5 bases. Trimming took off 3 bases at V and 5 bases at J, with 28 bases between the two ends. This CDR3 comprises 18 residues. Germline-derived CDR1 and CDR2 are DFQATT and SNEGSKA (reference sequence). This chain's CDR3 is CSASGREQAPDSIYGYTF. CDR3 DNA sequence: TGCAGTGCTAGTGGGCGGGAACAGGCGCCTGATTCCATTTATGGCTACACCTTC.

The chain combines TRBV6-5 with TRBJ2-3; tentatively, D is TRBD2 (5 bases). This CDR3 region has 16 residues. Looked up from germline, CDR1 is MNHEY and CDR2 is SVGAGI. Trimming removed 0 bases from V and 2 bases from J, with 12 bases in between. The CDR3 loop reads CASSYSGVINTDTQYF. In DNA form, the CDR3 reads TGTGCCAGCAGTTACTCGGGAGTGATTAACACAGATACGCAGTATTTT.

The chain recombines TRBV6-5 with TRBJ1-1, with D perhaps matching TRBD1 (6 bases). Trimming took 0 bases from V and 6 from J, leaving 11 bases between them. From germline, CDR1 is MNHEY and CDR2 SVGAGI. This CDR3 has 14 residues. CDR3 in amino acids: CASSYSTGNSEAFF. DNA of the CDR3: TGTGCCAGCAGTTACTCGACAGGAAACTCTGAAGCTTTCTTT.

This CDR3 reads CASSARGGQGYYNEQFF. In nucleotides, the CDR3 is TGTGCCAGCAGCGCGAGAGGGGGACAGGGGTACTACAATGAGCAGTTCTTC. V gene TRBV9 combines with J gene TRBJ2-1, with 10 bases matching TRBD1. The germline gives CDR1 SGDLS, CDR2 YYNGEE. V lost 3 bases, J lost 3 bases, and 9 bases stayed unmatched. The CDR3 sequence is 17 residues long.

The gene calls are TRBV3-1 (or the pseudogene TRBV3-2) and TRBJ2-1, with 8 nucleotides matching TRBD2. The length of the CDR3 is 16 residues. Germline V CDR1 and CDR2: LGHDT, YNNKEL (reference sequence). With 0 bases clipped from V and 4 bases from J, the junction kept 5 bases outside the gene matches. The CDR3: CASSQDLGLEYNEQFF. As DNA, the CDR3 is TGTGCCAGCAGCCAAGATTTGGGACTAGAATACAATGAGCAGTTCTTC.

The chain carries TRBV30 and TRBJ1-2; 8 nucleotides line up with TRBD1. J lost 7 bases, V lost 2 bases, and 6 bases had no gene match. This CDR3 spans 13 amino acids. The germline CDR1 and CDR2 sequences are GTSNPN and SVGIG (reference sequence). CDR3 region: CAWSNGQGAGYTF. CDR3 in DNA: TGTGCCTGGAGTAACGGGCAGGGGGCTGGCTACACCTTC.

The gene calls are TRBV3-1 (or the pseudogene TRBV3-2) and TRBJ2-1, with 13 bases fitting TRBD2. Looked up from germline, CDR1 is LGHDT and CDR2 is YNNKEL (reference sequence). The CDR3 length is 17 residues. V gave up 2 bases and J gave up 6 bases; unmatched junction bases: 7. The CDR3 is CASSQKPRLAGGNEQFF. The CDR3 bases are TGTGCCAGCAGCCAAAAACCACGACTAGCGGGGGGCAATGAGCAGTTCTTC.

The V call is TRBV3-1 (or the pseudogene TRBV3-2), the J call TRBJ2-7, with 7 bases lining up with TRBD1. The junction had 3 bases not matched to a gene; V was cut back by 1 base and J by 3 bases. The length of the CDR3 is 14 residues. The germline gives CDR1 LGHDT, CDR2 YNNKEL (reference sequence). CDR3 loop: CASSQAPGGYEQYF. In DNA form, the CDR3 reads TGTGCCAGCAGCCAAGCTCCAGGGGGCTACGAGCAGTACTTC.

This chain connects TRBV23-1 to TRBJ1-4; 9 nucleotides align to TRBD1. Being an ORF, TRBV23-1 has a function that is uncertain. This CDR3 comprises 17 residues. With 3 bases clipped from V and 4 bases from J, the junction kept 9 bases outside the gene matches. The CDR3 DNA is TGCGCCAGCAGTCATGTAGCCCCGGGACAGGGTAATGAAAAACTGTTTTTT. The encoded protein is CASSHVAPGQGNEKLFF.

The V call is TRBV6-6, the J call TRBJ2-1, with 11 bases aligning to TRBD2. Trimming at V came to 2 bases and at J to 15 bases, leaving 6 bases not matched to a gene. CDR1 MNHNY and CDR2 SVGAGI come from the germline V gene (reference sequence). This CDR3 spans 13 amino acids. This chain's CDR3 is CASSYLLAGGRFF. CDR3 DNA: TGTGCCAGCAGTTACCTGCTAGCGGGGGGTAGGTTCTTC.

This chain links TRBV24-1 with TRBJ1-1; unclear D gene. The V and J ends lost 7 bases and 1 base respectively, with 15 bases between them. Germline CDR1 KGHDR, CDR2 SFDVKD. This CDR3 contains 15 residues. CDR3 sequence: CATRPSGNWNTEAFF. DNA for the CDR3: TGTGCCACCAGGCCCTCCGGGAATTGGAACACTGAAGCTTTCTTT.

Only one count was recorded for this clone. V gene TRBV3-1 (or the pseudogene TRBV3-2) combines with J gene TRBJ1-5; possible D gene TRBD1, 6 bases. This CDR3 is 15 amino acids long. Germline V lookup: CDR1 LGHDT, CDR2 YNNKEL (reference sequence). V dropped 1 base and J dropped 1 base, with 8 bases sitting between them. The CDR3 spells CASSQATGSNQPQHF. The CDR3 DNA reads TGTGCCAGCAGCCAAGCGACAGGAAGCAATCAGCCCCAGCATTTT.

The genes are TRBV5-6 and TRBJ1-2; TRBD1 agrees at 9 bases. The CDR3 runs to 16 residues. CDR1 is SGHDT and CDR2 is YYEEEE in the germline V gene. Trimming cost V 3 bases and J 4 bases; bases outside gene matches: 10. The CDR3 bases are TGTGCCAGCAGCTCACCCGGGACAGGGTTATCCTATGGCTACACCTTC. It is translated as CASSSPGTGLSYGYTF.

V gene TRBV27 combines with J gene TRBJ1-1; 8 nucleotides match TRBD1. Germline assignment: CDR1 MNHEY and CDR2 SMNVEV (reference sequence). The CDR3 consists of 14 residues. With 2 bases clipped from V and 4 bases from J, the junction kept 3 bases outside the gene matches. The CDR3 DNA follows: TGTGCCAGCAGTTTAGACAGGGGAGGCACTGAAGCTTTCTTT. This codes for CASSLDRGGTEAFF.

The rearrangement links TRBV4-1 to TRBJ2-7; 9 nucleotides agree with TRBD1. CDR3 length equals 18 residues. Germline V gene lookup returns CDR1 MGHRA and CDR2 YSYEKL. V was pared by 4 bases and J by 2 bases, with 15 bases of the junction left unmatched. CDR3 residues: CASSPYKTGTGNPYEQYF. DNA for the CDR3: TGCGCCAGCAGCCCGTACAAAACCGGGACAGGGAACCCCTACGAGCAGTACTTC.

This clone came up once. CDR3 nucleotide sequence: TGTGCCTGGCGCCACGGACAGAGGAACACCGGGGAGCTGTTTTTT. Amino acid sequence: CAWRHGQRNTGELFF. The chain joins TRBV30 to TRBJ2-2; tentatively, D is TRBD1 (6 bases). The CDR3 extends over 15 amino acids. The germline V gene has CDR1 GTSNPN and CDR2 SVGIG (reference sequence). With 5 bases removed from V and 1 base from J, the gap between germline ends came to 14 bases.

This chain uses TRBV11-3 with TRBJ1-1; the D gene is possibly TRBD1 (5 bases). Germline CDR1 SGHNT, CDR2 YENEEA. This CDR3 is built from 14 residues. V was pared by 5 bases and J by 7 bases, with 17 bases between. The CDR3 reads CASSPVGQGSEAFF. Here the CDR3 DNA reads TGTGCCAGCAGCCCCGTTGGGCAGGGTAGTGAAGCTTTCTTT.

The chain recombines TRBV3-1 (or the pseudogene TRBV3-2) with TRBJ2-5, with D perhaps matching TRBD2 (6 bases). This CDR3 contains 13 residues. Trimming left V 6 bases short and J 3 bases short, with 11 bases between. The germline V gene has CDR1 LGHDT and CDR2 YNNKEL (reference sequence). The CDR3 nucleotides read TGTGCCAGCAGTGGAGGGTTTAAAGAGACCCAGTACTTC. Translation: CASSGGFKETQYF.

The rearrangement links TRBV18 to TRBJ1-5, with D uncertain. Germline CDR1 is KGHSH and CDR2 is LQKENI. V shed 2 bases and J shed 6 bases, with 11 bases lying between them. The CDR3 contains 14 residues. For the CDR3, the DNA is TGTGCCAGCTCACCATCCCCGCCGGGTCAGCCCCAGCATTTT. This gives the protein CASSPSPPGQPQHF.

The chain carries TRBV5-6 and TRBJ2-7, with 12 bases lining up with TRBD2. CDR1 and CDR2 from the germline V gene are SGHDT and YYEEEE. Losses at the gene ends were 1 base for V and 2 bases for J; bases not matched to a gene: 4. The CDR3 is 16 residues long. CDR3 DNA: TGTGCCAGCAGCTTGACTAGCGGGGGGAGGACCTACGAGCAGTACTTC. It is translated as CASSLTSGGRTYEQYF.

The V call is TRBV6-5, the J call TRBJ1-1; D might be TRBD1 (5 bases). This CDR3 has 11 amino acids. V lost 2 bases to trimming and J lost 11 bases, with 9 bases between them. Germline values: CDR1 MNHEY, CDR2 SVGAGI. The CDR3 reads CASSYRGWAFF. The CDR3 DNA sequence: TGTGCCAGCAGTTACCGGGGGTGGGCTTTCTTT.

This chain joins TRBV24-1 and TRBJ1-5; 11 bases line up with TRBD1. Per germline, CDR1 KGHDR and CDR2 SFDVKD. The CDR3 consists of 15 residues. V shed 6 bases and J 3 bases; nucleotides not matched to a gene: 3. The CDR3: CATSNGQGANQPQHF. CDR3 nucleotide sequence: TGTGCCACCAGTAACGGACAGGGGGCCAATCAGCCCCAGCATTTT.

This rearrangement joins TRBV10-3 to TRBJ2-7, with TRBD1 matching over 12 bases. This CDR3 spans 18 amino acids. V trimming: 6 bases; J trimming: 3 bases; junction bases outside the gene matches: 15. The germline CDR1 and CDR2 sequences are ENHRY and SYGVKD. The CDR3 nucleotides are TGTGCCATCAGCGAATCCGGGACAGGGGGCCTGGCAAGCTACGAGCAGTACTTC. Translated, it gives CAISESGTGGLASYEQYF.

This rearrangement joins TRBV6-5 to TRBJ1-3; 8 nucleotides agree with TRBD1. Unmatched junction bases numbered 8, after V lost 6 bases and J lost 4 bases. From germline, CDR1 is MNHEY and CDR2 SVGAGI. This CDR3 region has 15 residues. As DNA, the CDR3 is TGTGCCAGCAGAGGCCGGACAGGGAGGGGAAACACCATATATTTT. Translation gives CASRGRTGRGNTIYF.

In this sample, this clone turned up a few times. The chain is built from TRBV5-8 and TRBJ2-4; TRBD2 matches at 8 bases. J was trimmed by 3 bases and V by 2 bases; bases with no gene match: 1. Germline V lookup: CDR1 SGHTS, CDR2 YDEGEE. The CDR3 has 14 residues. The CDR3 spells CASSFRGGKNIQYF. CDR3 DNA sequence: TGTGCCAGCAGCTTTCGGGGGGGCAAAAACATTCAGTACTTC.

This chain uses TRBV28 with TRBJ1-5; D unclear. Germline loops: CDR1 MDHEN, CDR2 SYDVKM. Deletions cut 0 bases from V and 1 base from J, with 10 bases between. This CDR3 region has 16 residues. The CDR3: CASSLWSGSSNQPQHF. CDR3 in DNA: TGTGCCAGCAGTTTATGGTCAGGCTCAAGCAATCAGCCCCAGCATTTT.

The chain has TRBV30 and TRBJ1-1, with TRBD1 identical over 8 bases. This CDR3 spans 12 amino acids. After removal of 3 bases from V and 5 bases from J, the junction contained 2 bases not matched to a gene. The V gene's germline CDR1 is GTSNPN and CDR2 SVGIG (reference sequence). CDR3 bases: TGTGCCTGGAGGACAGGGGTGACTGAAGCTTTCTTT. The encoded protein is CAWRTGVTEAFF.

This clone was counted a few times. This chain connects TRBV9 to TRBJ1-4, with 7 nucleotides matching TRBD1. V lost 2 bases to trimming and J lost 5 bases; unmatched junction nucleotides: 6. The CDR3 sequence is 15 residues long. The germline V gene encodes CDR1 SGDLS and CDR2 YYNGEE. CDR3 sequence: CASSVRQGQNEKLFF. The CDR3 coding sequence is TGTGCCAGCAGCGTTCGACAGGGCCAAAATGAAAAACTGTTTTTT. The variable domain in full, completed from reference TRBV9 and TRBJ1-4, reads DSGVTQTPKHLITATGQRVTLRCSPRSGDLSVYWYQQSLDQGLQFLIQYYNGEERAKGNILERFSAQQFPDLHSELNLSSLELGDSALYFCASSVRQGQNEKLFFGSGTQLSVL.

This chain uses TRBV25-1 with TRBJ1-1; D remains unclear. The CDR3 sequence is 14 residues long. V was cut by 6 bases and J by 1 base, with 12 bases left in between. CDR1 is MGHDK, CDR2 SYGVNS, per germline. CDR3 DNA: TGTGCCAGCAGGCGGCGGGGAGGGAACACTGAAGCTTTCTTT. It codes for CASRRRGGNTEAFF. Supplemented by reference TRBV25-1 and TRBJ1-1, the full variable domain reads EADIYQTPRYLVIGTGKKITLECSQTMGHDKMYWYQQDPGMELHLIHYSYGVNSTEKGDLSSESTVSRIRTEHFPLTLESARPSHTSQYLCASRRRGGNTEAFFGQGTRLTVV.